Here is one T cell receptor (beta chain) with its context. Its antigen is as yet unknown. This record comes from a study of stem cell transplantation in POMP-related autoinflammatory disease. General observations from the study: Across all analyzed T-cell subsets, patients with PRAID tended toward reduced diversity and increased clonality.

Germline CDR1 is MNHEY and CDR2 is SVGAGI. This CDR3 has 16 residues. V was pared by 0 bases and J by 2 bases, with 13 bases between. This table comes from immunoSEQ multiplex PCR, and its TCRdb copy is limited to in-frame clones, with some not included. The sample includes about 26,000 clones, around four fifths seen only once; the top ten take approximately 2.3%. The material sequenced was CD4+ T cells from PBMCs, taken before stem cell transplantation. This sequence originates from a human donor with POMP-related autoinflammation and immune dysregulation (PRAID). The rearrangement links TRBV6-5 to TRBJ2-5; no clear D. The CDR3 DNA follows: TGTGCCAGCAGTTACTCGCTGACCCGGGTGCAAGAGACCCAGTACTTC. This gives the protein CASSYSLTRVQETQYF.